This entry lists 25 T cell receptor beta chains sequenced from one sample in a study of T cell responses to AZD1222 COVID-19 vaccine. Clones were read by immunoSEQ multiplex PCR, and TCRdb kept only the in-frame ones, dropping some. The sample has 200,000 or so clones, over 85% seen once. The sequences come from peripheral blood, collected 28 days after the second AZD1222 dose. These receptors were taken from an adult who received the AZD1222 COVID-19 vaccine.

V usage is TRBV7-2 and J usage is TRBJ1-1; D ambiguous. The CDR3 spans 14 residues. Trimming stripped 2 bases from V and 0 bases from J, with 7 bases between. Germline lookup yields CDR1 SGHTA and CDR2 FQGNSA. The DNA of the CDR3 is TGTGCCAGCAGCTTATCCCTCCTGAACACTGAAGCTTTCTTT. Its translation is CASSLSLLNTEAFF.

Written as DNA, the CDR3 is TGTGCCAGCAGCCGCGGGACAGGGGATACTGAAGCTTTCTTT. It yields the protein CASSRGTGDTEAFF. The chain combines TRBV6-5 with TRBJ1-1; 10 bases match TRBD1. Germline V CDR1 and CDR2: MNHEY, SVGAGI. This CDR3 region has 14 residues. Trimming at V came to 6 bases and at J to 5 bases, leaving 6 bases not matched to a gene.

V gene TRBV12-2 combines with J gene TRBJ1-2. TRBV12-2 is flagged as a pseudogene. The CDR3 totals 15 residues. The CDR3 coding sequence is TGTGCAAGTCGGCAAGACCTAGAGGGGTGCTATGGCTACACCTTC. This translates into CASRQDLEGCYGYTF.

The V call is TRBV4-1, the J call TRBJ1-5, with D possibly matching TRBD1 (6 bases). The germline V and J ends were trimmed by 1 base and 0 bases, with 16 bases remaining between them. Germline V gene lookup returns CDR1 MGHRA and CDR2 YSYEKL. The CDR3 has 18 amino acids. CDR3 protein: CASSQVRGTLLSNQPQHF. Written as DNA, the CDR3 is TGCGCCAGCAGCCAAGTCAGGGGAACCTTACTTAGCAATCAGCCCCAGCATTTT.

This clone was observed a single time. The chain recombines TRBV5-4 with TRBJ1-3; D is unresolved. Between the trimmed V and J ends, which lost 4 bases and 0 bases, there was a span of 14 bases. Germline loops: CDR1 SGHNT, CDR2 YYREEE (reference sequence). The CDR3 covers 16 residues. Here the CDR3 DNA reads TGTGCCAGCAGCCGACGGGCCGAATACTCTGGAAACACCATATATTTT. Protein: CASSRRAEYSGNTIYF.

The CDR3 region has the DNA TGTGCCACCAGCAGAGATTGGGGGGCGATCGACGAGCAGTACTTC. It codes for CATSRDWGAIDEQYF. The chain carries TRBV15 and TRBJ2-7; tentatively, D is TRBD1 or TRBD2 (6 bases each). Germline CDR1 is LNHNV and CDR2 is YYDKDF (reference sequence). This CDR3 has 15 amino acids. Trimming stripped 0 bases from V and 5 bases from J, with 14 bases between.

The chain links TRBV2 to TRBJ2-5, with D hard to call. Germline V gene data show CDR1 as SNHLY and CDR2 as FYNNEI. Deletions cut 0 bases from V and 3 bases from J, with 11 bases between. The CDR3 extends over 15 amino acids. This chain's CDR3 is CASSEARVSKETQYF. The CDR3 region has the DNA TGTGCCAGCAGTGAAGCCCGGGTCAGCAAAGAGACCCAGTACTTC.

V and J are TRBV12-3 or TRBV12-4 and TRBJ2-5, with 8 bases lining up with TRBD2. With V trimmed by 2 bases and J by 4 bases, 0 bases remained unmatched. The CDR3 consists of 13 residues. CDR3 DNA: TGTGCCAGCAGTTTAAGCGGGGGAGAGACCCAGTACTTC. Translated, it gives CASSLSGGETQYF.

The rearrangement links TRBV6-1 to TRBJ2-3; D uncertain. The germline V gene has CDR1 MNHNS and CDR2 SASEGT. Trimming removed 1 base from V and 6 bases from J, with 20 bases in between. This CDR3 is 17 amino acids long. The CDR3 DNA reads TGTGCCAGCAGTGAAGTTGTGGGCAACCCGACCAGGGATACGCAGTATTTT. Its protein product is CASSEVVGNPTRDTQYF.

The chain carries TRBV3-1 (or the pseudogene TRBV3-2) and TRBJ2-1, with a tentative D call TRBD2 (5 bases). Trimming cost V 6 bases and J 8 bases, with 11 bases left between them. Germline CDR1 LGHDT, CDR2 YNNKEL (reference sequence). The CDR3 is 12 amino acids. CDR3 residues: CASSRTSHEQFF. In nucleotides, the CDR3 is TGTGCCAGCAGTCGGACTTCACATGAGCAGTTCTTC.

V and J are TRBV5-1 and TRBJ2-1; 7 bases fit TRBD2. The CDR3 contains 16 residues. Germline V CDR1 and CDR2: SGHRS, YFSETQ. V lost 0 bases to trimming and J lost 2 bases; unmatched junction nucleotides: 5. The CDR3 loop is CASSLEGGGPYNEQFF. DNA of the CDR3: TGCGCCAGCAGCTTGGAGGGCGGGGGTCCCTACAATGAGCAGTTCTTC.

CDR3: CASSNPGGGDTEAFF. CDR3 coding DNA: TGTGCCAGTAGTAACCCGGGGGGGGGCGACACTGAAGCTTTCTTT. The genes are TRBV19 and TRBJ1-1, with D maybe TRBD1 (6 bases). Germline V gene sequence: CDR1 LNHDA, CDR2 SQIVND (reference sequence). V was shortened by 4 bases and J by 3 bases, with 15 bases between the two germline ends. The CDR3 is 15 residues long.

The DNA of the CDR3 is TGTGCCAGCAGCAAGGGACTAGCGGGGGGGATCTACAATGAGCAGTTCTTC. Translated: CASSKGLAGGIYNEQFF. The J gene is TRBJ2-1, the V gene TRBV6-4; 16 bases match TRBD2. CDR1 is MRHNA and CDR2 is SNTAGT in the germline V gene. V lost 6 bases, J lost 3 bases, and 5 bases stayed unmatched. The CDR3 spans 17 residues.

The chain is built from TRBV5-1 and TRBJ1-1; 9 bases are a match to TRBD1. Trimming took 3 bases from V and 1 from J; bases not matched to a gene: 1. The CDR3 loop spans 14 amino acids. Germline CDR1 is SGHRS and CDR2 is YFSETQ. CDR3 DNA sequence: TGCGCCAGCAGCTCACAGGGGGCGAACACTGAAGCTTTCTTT. Protein: CASSSQGANTEAFF.

The chain joins TRBV10-3 to TRBJ1-1; D is perhaps TRBD1 (6 bases). This CDR3 contains 16 residues. V was shortened by 3 bases and J by 5 bases, with 19 bases between the two germline ends. Germline V lookup: CDR1 ENHRY, CDR2 SYGVKD. As DNA, the CDR3 is TGTGCCATCAGTGAAGTCAGCGGGGGGCCGGGGACTGAAGCTTTCTTT. Translating gives CAISEVSGGPGTEAFF.

This chain uses TRBV19 with TRBJ2-7; 9 positions match TRBD1. Trimming cost V 3 bases and J 7 bases; bases outside gene matches: 13. This CDR3 has 16 amino acids. Germline loops: CDR1 LNHDA, CDR2 SQIVND (reference sequence). The CDR3 loop reads CASSIAPWTGVREQYF. The DNA of the CDR3 is TGTGCCAGTAGTATTGCCCCTTGGACAGGGGTAAGGGAGCAGTACTTC.

The V call is TRBV5-6, the J call TRBJ2-7; D remains ambiguous. The V gene's germline CDR1 is SGHDT and CDR2 YYEEEE. V was shortened by 3 bases and J by 4 bases, with 5 bases between the two germline ends. The CDR3 is 11 residues long. The CDR3 DNA reads TGTGCCAGCAGCTCCCTTTACGAGCAGTACTTC. This sequence encodes CASSSLYEQYF.

This chain joins TRBV5-1 and TRBJ1-1; D remains unclear. V was trimmed by 0 bases and J by 1 base, leaving 10 bases between them. The length of the CDR3 is 15 residues. CDR1 is SGHRS, CDR2 YFSETQ, per germline. CDR3 region: CASSLARLTNTEAFF. The CDR3, as DNA: TGCGCCAGCAGCTTGGCCCGACTTACGAACACTGAAGCTTTCTTT.

The chain joins TRBV3-1 (or the pseudogene TRBV3-2) to TRBJ1-4; 10 bases are shared with TRBD1. Losses at the gene ends were 0 bases for V and 7 bases for J; bases not matched to a gene: 8. Per germline, CDR1 LGHDT and CDR2 YNNKEL (reference sequence). This CDR3 contains 17 residues. The CDR3 sequence is CASSQDLVRTGGEKLFF. CDR3 coding DNA: TGTGCCAGCAGCCAAGACCTAGTCCGGACAGGGGGTGAAAAACTGTTTTTT.

This chain links TRBV29-1 with TRBJ1-1; 7 bases are shared with TRBD1. Germline loops: CDR1 SQVTM, CDR2 ANQGSEA. Trimming removed 5 bases from V and 4 bases from J; junction bases left unmatched: 4. The CDR3 consists of 12 residues. Here the CDR3 reads CSVQGVGTEAFF. The CDR3 coding sequence is TGCAGCGTTCAGGGGGTTGGCACTGAAGCTTTCTTT.

This chain joins TRBV6-5 and TRBJ2-7, with D perhaps matching TRBD2 (5 bases). CDR3 length: 13 residues. The V gene's germline CDR1 is MNHEY and CDR2 SVGAGI. V was shortened by 8 bases and J by 0 bases, with 11 bases between the two germline ends. The chain's CDR3 is CASQTAGSYEQYF. Written as DNA, the CDR3 is TGTGCCAGCCAAACTGCGGGCTCCTACGAGCAGTACTTC.

V gene TRBV6-2 or TRBV6-3 combines with J gene TRBJ1-5; 8 nucleotides agree with TRBD1. Germline-derived CDR1 and CDR2 are MNHEY and SVGEGT. The trim removed 6 bases at V and 7 bases at J, leaving 8 bases unmatched. This CDR3 region has 14 residues. CDR3 sequence: CASSLDRVGQPQHF. The CDR3, as DNA: TGTGCCAGCAGCTTGGACAGGGTGGGGCAGCCCCAGCATTTT.

The J gene is TRBJ1-1, the V gene TRBV5-1, with 8 bases identical to TRBD1. V dropped 4 bases and J dropped 0; count of bases not matched to a gene: 5. This CDR3 comprises 15 residues. CDR1 is SGHRS, CDR2 YFSETQ, per germline. The CDR3 coding sequence is TGCGCCAGCAGCCCCCCGGGACAGGTGAACACTGAAGCTTTCTTT. Its protein product is CASSPPGQVNTEAFF.

The chain carries TRBV6-6 and TRBJ2-6; no reliable D call. This CDR3 contains 20 residues. Trimming removed 6 bases from V and 3 bases from J, with 27 bases in between. CDR1 MNHNY and CDR2 SVGAGI come from the germline V gene (reference sequence). CDR3 region: CASSPLLLTALVNGANVLTF. The CDR3 DNA reads as TGTGCCAGCAGCCCCTTACTATTGACGGCCTTAGTGAATGGGGCCAACGTCCTGACTTTC.

This CDR3 reads CASRKIAGYGYTF. CDR3 nucleotides: TGTGCCAGCAGAAAAATCGCAGGTTATGGCTACACCTTC. The chain joins TRBV6-5 to TRBJ1-2; D gene uncertain. CDR1 is MNHEY, CDR2 SVGAGI, per germline. The CDR3 has 13 amino acids. Between the trimmed V and J ends, which lost 6 bases and 5 bases, there was a span of 13 bases.